The clone carrying this TCR beta chain was recorded many times. The antigen is not known. The CDR3 contains 14 residues. In germline, CDR1 is SGHDT, CDR2 YYEEEE. The junction had 6 bases not matched to a gene; V was cut back by 4 bases and J by 8 bases. TCRdb recomputed calls from the multiplex PCR reads with MiXCR, one row per CDR3 protein. The sample carries 60,000 to 70,000 distinct CDR3 sequences, roughly 59% recorded once. This entry is derived from a study of breast tumors, draining lymph nodes, adjacent tissues. Study conclusions and caveats: Luminal-like breast cancer showed significantly higher tumor–nontumor repertoire similarity than basal-like.

The sample comprised breast tumor tissue. This receptor was identified in a female donor with breast cancer. Some clones in this sample may be carry-over from other donors' samples. The chain employs TRBV5-6 and TRBJ1-4; 9 positions match TRBD1. CDR3 nucleotides: TGTGCCAGCAGCCCACAGGGGGCGCGGGAAAAACTGTTTTTT. Protein: CASSPQGAREKLFF.